A single sample is the source of the 21 T cell receptor beta chains below, sequenced in a study of T-cell reconstitution after alpha-beta-depleted transplantation in children. Library preparation (for TCRbeta) was performed with unique molecular identifiers. MiXCR, applied by TCRdb to the PCR reads, yields one record per CDR3 protein. The sample lists a few hundred thousand distinct CDR3 sequences, around 21% seen once, with less than 4.5% in the top ten. This specimen consisted of PBMCs from the stem cell graft donor, obtained from the stem cell graft. These receptors were taken from a human donor who donated a stem cell graft to a child with acute myeloid leukemia.

In this sample, this clonotype turned up a few times. The chain has TRBV4-2 and TRBJ2-1; TRBD2 matches 7 bases. V was pared by 1 base and J by 2 bases, with 5 bases of the junction left unmatched. Germline CDR1 LGHNA, CDR2 YNFKEQ. There are 16 residues in the CDR3. CDR3 DNA sequence: TGTGCCAGCAGCCAAGCTTTTAGCGGGCCCTACAATGAGCAGTTCTTC. This gives the protein CASSQAFSGPYNEQFF.

This clonotype was found a few times. V usage is TRBV12-3 or TRBV12-4 and J usage is TRBJ2-5; 11 bases agree with TRBD1. J gave up 5 bases and V 1 base, and 6 bases lay outside the gene matches. This CDR3 spans 16 amino acids. CDR3 DNA sequence: TGTGCCAGCAGTTTAGGGACAGGGGGCTTAAGGGAGACCCAGTACTTC. Protein product: CASSLGTGGLRETQYF.

In its sample, this clonotype was seen a few times. The chain uses TRBV15 and TRBJ2-3; D is unclear. Germline V gene sequence: CDR1 LNHNV, CDR2 YYDKDF (reference sequence). The CDR3 spans 12 residues. The V end lost 1 base, the J end lost 4 bases, and 3 bases lay between the germline ends. The CDR3 DNA reads TGTGCCACCAGCAGAGGTGCAGATACGCAGTATTTT. Encoded protein: CATSRGADTQYF.

This clonotype was picked up a small number of times. The rearrangement uses TRBV5-1 and TRBJ2-1; D is possibly TRBD1 (6 bases). Deletions cut 5 bases from V and 8 bases from J, with 17 bases between. This CDR3 has 14 amino acids. Germline V CDR1 and CDR2: SGHRS, YFSETQ. The CDR3 protein is CASSIGTPAHEQFF. As DNA, the CDR3 is TGCGCCAGCAGTATTGGGACACCAGCCCATGAGCAGTTCTTC.

The sample holds a few counts of this clonotype. The chain combines TRBV16 with TRBJ2-1; D not resolved. The CDR3 has 15 amino acids. Germline lookup yields CDR1 KGHSY and CDR2 FQNENV. The V end lost 0 bases, the J end lost 0 bases, and 6 bases lay between the germline ends. The CDR3 region is CASSQSTSSYNEQFF. CDR3 DNA: TGTGCCAGCAGCCAATCCACCTCCTCCTACAATGAGCAGTTCTTC.

This chain uses TRBV11-2 with TRBJ2-1; TRBD2 is a possible D gene (5 bases). The germline V and J ends were trimmed by 2 bases and 1 base, with 21 bases remaining between them. Germline V gives CDR1 SGHAT, CDR2 FQNNGV. CDR3 size: 19 residues. The CDR3 DNA follows: TGTGCCAGCAGCTTATTTTCTCAGCGGTTAGCGAAATCCTACAATGAGCAGTTCTTC. Its protein product is CASSLFSQRLAKSYNEQFF.

In its sample, this clonotype was seen a few times. The chain has TRBV29-1 and TRBJ1-4, with D possibly being TRBD1 (6 bases). Germline V gene lookup returns CDR1 SQVTM and CDR2 ANQGSEA. With 7 bases removed from V and 8 bases from J, the gap between germline ends came to 20 bases. The CDR3 is 14 amino acids. CDR3: CSADLLQGKEKLFF. For the CDR3, the DNA is TGCAGCGCCGACCTGCTCCAGGGGAAGGAAAAACTGTTTTTT.

The rearrangement links TRBV10-3 to TRBJ1-1; TRBD1 agrees at 8 bases. Trimming removed 0 bases from V and 4 bases from J; junction bases left unmatched: 4. The CDR3 is 15 residues long. The germline gives CDR1 ENHRY, CDR2 SYGVKD. The CDR3 sequence: CAISESSGGGTEAFF. In nucleotides, the CDR3 is TGTGCCATCAGTGAGTCCTCAGGGGGCGGCACTGAAGCTTTCTTT.

The V call is TRBV5-5, the J call TRBJ2-1; 8 bases agree with TRBD2. This CDR3 comprises 15 residues. Trimming at V came to 4 bases and at J to 5 bases, leaving 8 bases not matched to a gene. CDR1 is SGHKS and CDR2 is YYEKEE in the germline V gene (reference sequence). The CDR3 sequence is CASSLWAGGDNEQFF. The CDR3 DNA reads TGTGCCAGCAGCCTCTGGGCGGGAGGCGACAATGAGCAGTTCTTC.

In this sample, this clonotype turned up many times. The V and J genes are TRBV12-3 or TRBV12-4 and TRBJ2-7, with 7 bases fitting TRBD1. CDR3 length: 14 residues. Losses at the gene ends were 6 bases for V and 2 bases for J; bases not matched to a gene: 7. The CDR3 sequence is CASSRQGATYEQYF. The DNA for the CDR3 is TGTGCCAGCAGCCGACAGGGCGCTACCTACGAGCAGTACTTC.

Details on this clonotype: This may be a read error: a much more frequent sequence differs by one nucleotide. The chain is built from TRBV12-3 or TRBV12-4 and TRBJ2-2; 9 bases align to TRBD1. Unmatched junction bases numbered 3, after V lost 5 bases and J lost 2 bases. The CDR3 contains 15 residues. The CDR3 nucleotides are TGTGCCAGCAGTACGGGACAGGGTAACACCGGGGAGCTGTTTTTT. As protein: CASSTGQGNTGELFF.

The CDR3 reads CASSQEGPPRGSTQYF. CDR3 nucleotide sequence: TGTGCCAGCAGCCAAGAGGGCCCACCTCGCGGGTCTACCCAGTACTTC. The chain recombines TRBV4-2 with TRBJ2-5, with D tentatively TRBD2 (5 bases). V gave up 0 bases and J gave up 8 bases, with 19 bases separating them. The CDR3 contains 16 residues. In germline, CDR1 is LGHNA, CDR2 YNFKEQ.

This chain connects TRBV27 to TRBJ1-6; 8 bases map to TRBD1. Germline loops: CDR1 MNHEY, CDR2 SMNVEV (reference sequence). With 8 bases clipped from V and 5 bases from J, the junction kept 2 bases outside the gene matches. The CDR3 totals 13 residues. The CDR3, as DNA: TGTGCCAGCCGGGGACAGGATAATTCACCCCTCCACTTT. As protein: CASRGQDNSPLHF.

V and J are TRBV25-1 and TRBJ1-5, with 8 positions matching TRBD1. After removal of 3 bases from V and 5 bases from J, the junction contained 6 bases not matched to a gene. In germline, CDR1 is MGHDK, CDR2 SYGVNS. There are 15 residues in the CDR3. CDR3 sequence (DNA): TGTGCCAGCAGTGACGCCCGGGACAGGTATCAGCCCCAGCATTTT. It yields the protein CASSDARDRYQPQHF.

This clonotype was counted only a few times. This chain connects TRBV20-1 to TRBJ2-3; 9 positions agree with TRBD2. The V gene end was trimmed by 0 bases and the J gene end by 0 bases; junction bases not matched to a gene: 4. The germline V gene has CDR1 DFQATT and CDR2 SNEGSKA (reference sequence). The CDR3 loop spans 16 amino acids. For the CDR3, the DNA is TGCAGTGCTAGAGATGTAGCGGGAGTTAGCACAGATACGCAGTATTTT. It is translated as CSARDVAGVSTDTQYF.

The sample holds a few counts of this clonotype. V is TRBV20-1 and J is TRBJ1-6; D might be TRBD1 (5 bases). Trimming pared 5 bases from V and 7 bases from J, leaving 12 bases between. The CDR3 consists of 13 residues. Looked up from germline, CDR1 is DFQATT and CDR2 is SNEGSKA (reference sequence). The CDR3, as DNA: TGCAGTGCTCGGGGCAGGGCCAATTCACCCCTCCACTTT. Protein product: CSARGRANSPLHF.

This clonotype was found a few times. The V call is TRBV11-2, the J call TRBJ2-2; possible D gene TRBD2, 5 bases. This CDR3 has 15 residues. With 3 bases removed from V and 5 bases from J, the gap between germline ends came to 13 bases. Looked up from germline, CDR1 is SGHAT and CDR2 is FQNNGV. CDR3 in DNA: TGTGCCAGCAGCTTGGTGGTGAGGAGGACCGGGGAGCTGTTTTTT. Its protein product is CASSLVVRRTGELFF.

This clonotype was detected a few times. J is TRBJ2-3 and V is TRBV6-1; 10 bases match TRBD2. The length of the CDR3 is 15 residues. Looked up from germline, CDR1 is MNHNS and CDR2 is SASEGT. Trimming cost V 4 bases and J 3 bases; bases outside gene matches: 4. CDR3 nucleotides: TGTGCCAGCAGTGCCTATAGCGGGAGGACAGATACGCAGTATTTT. This gives the protein CASSAYSGRTDTQYF.

The rearrangement links TRBV4-3 to TRBJ2-7; 12 bases line up with TRBD2. V was clipped by 3 bases and J by 3 bases; unmatched bases: 3. CDR1 and CDR2 (germline): LGHNA, YSLEER. The CDR3 length is 15 residues. The CDR3 sequence is CASSHRTSGIYEQYF. CDR3 in DNA: TGCGCCAGCAGCCACCGGACTAGCGGGATCTACGAGCAGTACTTC.

Ten or more counts support this clonotype. The chain uses TRBV10-3 and TRBJ2-7; D may be TRBD1 (6 bases). This CDR3 comprises 14 residues. The germline CDR1 and CDR2 sequences are ENHRY and SYGVKD. Trimming shortened V by 7 bases and J by 0 bases, and 13 bases separated the two germline ends. For the CDR3, the DNA is TGTGCCATCACCAACAGGGAAAGCTCCTACGAGCAGTACTTC. Translating gives CAITNRESSYEQYF.

This clonotype has at least ten counts. The chain recombines TRBV29-1 with TRBJ2-1; tentatively, D is TRBD1 (5 bases). V gave up 0 bases and J gave up 0 bases, with 12 bases separating them. Germline assignment: CDR1 SQVTM and CDR2 ANQGSEA. This CDR3 is 16 amino acids long. DNA of the CDR3: TGCAGCGTTGAAGATGGGGCGGCGAGCTCCTACAATGAGCAGTTCTTC. Translation gives CSVEDGAASSYNEQFF.